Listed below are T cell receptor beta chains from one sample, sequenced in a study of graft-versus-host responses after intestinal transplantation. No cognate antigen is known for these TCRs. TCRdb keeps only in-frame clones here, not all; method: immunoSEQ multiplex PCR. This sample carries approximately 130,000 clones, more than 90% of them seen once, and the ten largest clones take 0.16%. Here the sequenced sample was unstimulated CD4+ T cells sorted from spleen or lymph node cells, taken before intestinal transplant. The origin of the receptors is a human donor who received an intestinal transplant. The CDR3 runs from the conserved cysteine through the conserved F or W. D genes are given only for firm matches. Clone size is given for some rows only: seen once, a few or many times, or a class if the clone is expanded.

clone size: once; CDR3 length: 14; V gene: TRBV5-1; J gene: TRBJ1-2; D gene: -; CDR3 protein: CASSLTGGNYGYTF; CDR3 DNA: TGCGCCAGCAGCTTGACAGGAGGTAACTATGGCTACACCTTC
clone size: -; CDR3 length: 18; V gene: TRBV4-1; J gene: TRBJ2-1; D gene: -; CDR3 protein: CASSQDSPYMSSYNEQFF; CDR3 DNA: TGCGCCAGCAGCCAAGATTCCCCTTACATGAGCTCCTACAATGAGCAGTTCTTC
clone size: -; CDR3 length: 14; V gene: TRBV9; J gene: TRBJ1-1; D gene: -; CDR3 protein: CASSVAGGGLEAFF; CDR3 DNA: TGTGCCAGCAGCGTAGCTGGAGGGGGTCTTGAAGCTTTCTTT
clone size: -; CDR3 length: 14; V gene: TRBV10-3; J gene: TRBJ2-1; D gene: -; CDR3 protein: CAISEISGYNEQFF; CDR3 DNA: TGTGCCATCAGTGAGATTAGTGGTTACAATGAGCAGTTCTTC
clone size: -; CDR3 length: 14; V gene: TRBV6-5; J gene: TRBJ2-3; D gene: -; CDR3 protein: CASNIGRGADTQYF; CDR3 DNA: TGTGCCAGCAACATAGGGCGAGGGGCAGATACGCAGTATTTT
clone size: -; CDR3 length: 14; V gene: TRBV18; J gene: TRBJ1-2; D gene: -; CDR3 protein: CASSPDGPNYGYTF; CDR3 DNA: TGTGCCAGCTCACCAGACGGTCCTAACTATGGCTACACCTTC
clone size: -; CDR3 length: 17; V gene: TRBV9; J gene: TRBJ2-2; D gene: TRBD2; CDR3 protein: CASSVDGLALNTGELFF; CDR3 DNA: TGTGCCAGCAGCGTAGACGGACTAGCCCTCAACACCGGGGAGCTGTTTTTT
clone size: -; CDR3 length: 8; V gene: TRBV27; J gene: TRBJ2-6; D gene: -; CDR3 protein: CASSFLTF; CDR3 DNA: TGTGCCAGCAGTTTTCTGACTTTC
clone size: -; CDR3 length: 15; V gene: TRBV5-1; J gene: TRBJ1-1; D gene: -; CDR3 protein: CASSPTTGSNTEAFF; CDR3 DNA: TGCGCCAGCAGCCCCACGACAGGATCTAACACTGAAGCTTTCTTT
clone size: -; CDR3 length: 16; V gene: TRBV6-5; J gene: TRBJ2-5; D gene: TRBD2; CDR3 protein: CASSYSAGGPLETQYF; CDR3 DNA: TGTGCCAGCAGTTACTCTGCGGGGGGGCCGTTGGAGACCCAGTACTTC
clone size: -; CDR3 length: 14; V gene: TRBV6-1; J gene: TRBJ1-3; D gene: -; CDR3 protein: CASSVVGRGNTIYF; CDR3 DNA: TGTGCCAGCAGTGTGGTGGGCAGAGGAAACACCATATATTTT
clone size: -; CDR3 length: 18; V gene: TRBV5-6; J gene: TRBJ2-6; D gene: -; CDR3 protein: CASSLVSGKLAGANVLTF; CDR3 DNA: TGTGCCAGCAGCTTAGTATCAGGGAAGCTAGCTGGGGCCAACGTCCTGACTTTC
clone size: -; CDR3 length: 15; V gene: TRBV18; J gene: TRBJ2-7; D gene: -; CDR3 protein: CASSPRGSGVHEQYF; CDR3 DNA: TGTGCCAGCTCACCAAGGGGCTCAGGGGTTCACGAGCAGTACTTC
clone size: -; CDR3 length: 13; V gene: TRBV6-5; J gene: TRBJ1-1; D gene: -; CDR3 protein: CASSKATGAEAFF; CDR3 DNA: TGTGCCAGCAGTAAGGCGACAGGAGCTGAAGCTTTCTTT
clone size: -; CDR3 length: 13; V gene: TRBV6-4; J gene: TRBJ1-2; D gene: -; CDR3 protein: CASSDWGKGGYTF; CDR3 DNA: TGTGCCAGCAGTGATTGGGGGAAGGGTGGCTACACCTTC
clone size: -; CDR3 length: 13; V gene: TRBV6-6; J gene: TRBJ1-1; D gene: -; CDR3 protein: CASTKTVNTEAFF; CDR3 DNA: TGTGCCAGCACCAAGACTGTGAACACTGAAGCTTTCTTT
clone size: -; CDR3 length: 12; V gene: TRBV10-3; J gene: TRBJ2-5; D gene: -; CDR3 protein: CAISSSGETQYF; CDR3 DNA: TGTGCCATCAGTTCATCAGGGGAGACCCAGTACTTC
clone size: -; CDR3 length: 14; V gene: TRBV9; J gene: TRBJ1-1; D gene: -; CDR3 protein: CASSVAPRSDEAFF; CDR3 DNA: TGTGCCAGCAGCGTAGCTCCCAGGTCAGATGAAGCTTTCTTT
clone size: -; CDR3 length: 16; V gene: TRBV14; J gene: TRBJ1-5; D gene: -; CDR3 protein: CASYHSEFYGREPQHF; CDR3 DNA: TGTGCCAGCTACCATTCTGAGTTTTACGGTAGGGAGCCCCAGCATTTT
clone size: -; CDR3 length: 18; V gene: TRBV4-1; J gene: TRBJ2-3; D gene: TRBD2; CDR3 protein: CASSQLRGTSGGTDTQYF; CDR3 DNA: TGCGCCAGCAGCCAACTTCGCGGGACTAGCGGGGGCACAGATACGCAGTATTTT
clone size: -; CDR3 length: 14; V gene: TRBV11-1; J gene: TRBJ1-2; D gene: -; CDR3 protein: CASSPLSFAGGYTF; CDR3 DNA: TGTGCCAGCAGCCCTCTGAGTTTCGCCGGAGGCTACACCTTC
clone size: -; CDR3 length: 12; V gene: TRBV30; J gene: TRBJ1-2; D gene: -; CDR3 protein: CAWSIMNYGYTF; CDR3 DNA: TGTGCCTGGAGTATCATGAACTATGGCTACACCTTC
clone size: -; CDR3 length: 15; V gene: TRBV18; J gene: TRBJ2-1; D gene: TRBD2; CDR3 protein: CASSPPSSGGREQFF; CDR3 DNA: TGTGCCAGCTCACCCCCCTCTAGCGGGGGGCGGGAGCAGTTCTTC
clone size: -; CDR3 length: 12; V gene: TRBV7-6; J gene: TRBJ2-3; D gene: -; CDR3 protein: CASGPQPDTQYF; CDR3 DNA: TGTGCCAGCGGGCCCCAACCAGATACGCAGTATTTT
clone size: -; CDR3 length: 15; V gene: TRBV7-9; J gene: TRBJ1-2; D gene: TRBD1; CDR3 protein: CASSLAGTGPYGYTF; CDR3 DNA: TGTGCCAGCAGCTTAGCCGGGACAGGGCCCTATGGCTACACCTTC
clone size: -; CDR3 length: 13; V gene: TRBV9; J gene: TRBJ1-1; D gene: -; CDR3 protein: CASSVDTNTEAFF; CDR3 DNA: TGTGCCAGCAGCGTAGACACGAACACTGAAGCTTTCTTT
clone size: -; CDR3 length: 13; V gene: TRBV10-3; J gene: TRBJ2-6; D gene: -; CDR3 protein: CAISESGRNVLTF; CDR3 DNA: TGTGCCATCAGTGAGTCGGGACGGAACGTCCTGACTTTC
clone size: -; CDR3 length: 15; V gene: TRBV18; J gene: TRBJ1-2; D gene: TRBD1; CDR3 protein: CASSLDSGTGYGYTF; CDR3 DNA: TGTGCCAGCTCACTAGATTCCGGGACAGGGTATGGCTACACCTTC
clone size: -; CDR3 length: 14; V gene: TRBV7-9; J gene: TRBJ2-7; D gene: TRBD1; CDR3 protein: CASSKDRGTGEQYF; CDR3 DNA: TGTGCCAGCAGCAAGGACAGGGGTACGGGGGAGCAGTACTTC
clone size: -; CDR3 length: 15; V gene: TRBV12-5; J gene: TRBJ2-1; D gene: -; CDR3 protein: CASGRGGGRYNEQFF; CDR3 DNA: TGTGCTAGTGGGAGGGGGGGCGGACGTTACAATGAGCAGTTCTTC
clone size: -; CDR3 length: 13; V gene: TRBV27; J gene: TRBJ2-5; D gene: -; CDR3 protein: CASRSRVSETQYF; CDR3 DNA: TGTGCCAGCAGATCCAGGGTTTCGGAGACCCAGTACTTC
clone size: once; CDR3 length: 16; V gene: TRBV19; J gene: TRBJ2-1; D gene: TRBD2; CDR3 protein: CASRLVAGGPYNEQFF; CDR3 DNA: TGTGCCAGTAGGTTGGTAGCGGGGGGGCCATACAATGAGCAGTTCTTC
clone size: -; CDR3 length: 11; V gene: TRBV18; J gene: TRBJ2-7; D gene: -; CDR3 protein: CASSPSNEQYF; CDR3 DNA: TGTGCCAGCTCACCATCGAACGAGCAGTACTTC
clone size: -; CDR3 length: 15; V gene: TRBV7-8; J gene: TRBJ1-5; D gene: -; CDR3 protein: CASSLVLDSNQPQHF; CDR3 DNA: TGTGCCAGCAGCTTAGTTTTGGATAGCAATCAGCCCCAGCATTTT
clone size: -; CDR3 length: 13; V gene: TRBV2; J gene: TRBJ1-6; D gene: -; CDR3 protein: CASFLANGSPLHF; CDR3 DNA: TGTGCCAGCTTTTTAGCAAACGGTTCACCCCTCCACTTT
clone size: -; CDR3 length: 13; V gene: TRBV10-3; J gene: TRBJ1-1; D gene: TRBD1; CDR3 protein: CASGGTGGGEAFF; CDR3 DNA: TGTGCCTCGGGAGGGACAGGGGGTGGTGAAGCTTTCTTT
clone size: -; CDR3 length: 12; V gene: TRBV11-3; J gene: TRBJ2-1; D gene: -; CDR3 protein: CASSAVNNEQFF; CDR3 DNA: TGTGCCAGCAGCGCCGTTAACAATGAGCAGTTCTTC
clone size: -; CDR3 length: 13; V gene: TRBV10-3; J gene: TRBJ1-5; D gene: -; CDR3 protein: CAISKDSNQPQHF; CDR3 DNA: TGTGCCATCAGTAAGGATAGCAATCAGCCCCAGCATTTT
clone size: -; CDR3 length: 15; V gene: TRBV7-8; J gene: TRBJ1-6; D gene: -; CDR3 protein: CASSLASTYGSPLHF; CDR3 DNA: TGTGCCAGCAGCTTAGCCTCGACCTACGGTTCACCCCTCCACTTT
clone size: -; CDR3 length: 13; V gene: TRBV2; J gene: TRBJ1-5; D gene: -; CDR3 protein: CASSGEVNQPQHF; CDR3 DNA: TGTGCCAGCAGTGGGGAGGTCAATCAGCCCCAGCATTTT
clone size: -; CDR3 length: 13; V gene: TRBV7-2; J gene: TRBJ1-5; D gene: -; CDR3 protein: CASSLGPNQPQHF; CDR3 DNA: TGTGCCAGCAGCTTGGGACCGAATCAGCCCCAGCATTTT
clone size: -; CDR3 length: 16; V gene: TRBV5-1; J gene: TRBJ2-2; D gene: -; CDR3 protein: CASSLDRAKNTGELFF; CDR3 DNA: TGCGCCAGCAGCTTGGATAGGGCCAAAAACACCGGGGAGCTGTTTTTT
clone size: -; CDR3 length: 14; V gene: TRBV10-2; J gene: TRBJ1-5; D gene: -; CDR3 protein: CASSEGYSNQPQHF; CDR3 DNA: TGCGCCAGCAGTGAGGGCTATAGCAATCAGCCCCAGCATTTT
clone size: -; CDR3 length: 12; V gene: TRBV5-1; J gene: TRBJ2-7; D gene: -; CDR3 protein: CANPGFSYEQYF; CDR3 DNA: TGCGCCAACCCGGGCTTCTCCTACGAGCAGTACTTC
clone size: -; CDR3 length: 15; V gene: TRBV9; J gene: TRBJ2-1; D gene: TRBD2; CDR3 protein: CASSVVGSGGSEQFF; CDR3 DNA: TGTGCCAGCAGCGTAGTAGGAAGCGGGGGATCGGAGCAGTTCTTC
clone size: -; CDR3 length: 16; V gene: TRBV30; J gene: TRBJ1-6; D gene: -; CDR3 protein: CAWSVTGGTYNSPLHF; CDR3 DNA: TGTGCCTGGAGTGTAACGGGGGGCACCTATAATTCACCCCTCCACTTT
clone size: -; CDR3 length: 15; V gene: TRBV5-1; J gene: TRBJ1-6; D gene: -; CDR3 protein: CASSFGGGYNSPLHF; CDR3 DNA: TGCGCCAGCAGCTTTGGAGGGGGCTATAATTCACCCCTCCACTTT
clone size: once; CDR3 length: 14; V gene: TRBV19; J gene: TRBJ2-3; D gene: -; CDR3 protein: CASTPGGLTDTQYF; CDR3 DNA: TGTGCCAGTACCCCCGGGGGCCTCACAGATACGCAGTATTTT
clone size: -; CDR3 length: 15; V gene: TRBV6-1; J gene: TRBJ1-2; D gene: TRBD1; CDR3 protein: CASSRPRQGGYGYTF; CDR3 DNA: TGTGCCAGCAGTCGCCCGCGGCAGGGGGGCTATGGCTACACCTTC
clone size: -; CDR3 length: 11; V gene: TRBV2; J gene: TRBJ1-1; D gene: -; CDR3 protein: CASRRSTEAFF; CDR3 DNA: TGTGCCAGCAGACGGAGTACTGAGGCTTTCTTT
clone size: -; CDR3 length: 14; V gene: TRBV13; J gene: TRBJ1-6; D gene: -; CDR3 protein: CASSPDPIGSPLHF; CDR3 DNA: TGTGCCAGCAGCCCAGACCCTATCGGTTCACCCCTCCACTTT
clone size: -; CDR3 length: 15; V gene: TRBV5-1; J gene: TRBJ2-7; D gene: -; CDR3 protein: CASSYDSPNVNEQYF; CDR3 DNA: TGCGCCAGCAGCTACGACTCCCCGAACGTTAACGAGCAGTACTTC
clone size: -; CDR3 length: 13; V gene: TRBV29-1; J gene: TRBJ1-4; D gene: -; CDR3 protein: CSVKTYANEKLFF; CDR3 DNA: TGCAGCGTTAAAACGTACGCGAATGAAAAACTGTTTTTT
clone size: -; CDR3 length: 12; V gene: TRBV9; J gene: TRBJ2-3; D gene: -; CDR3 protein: CASSASRDTQYF; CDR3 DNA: TGTGCCAGCAGCGCCTCCCGGGATACGCAGTATTTT